The 5 T cell receptor beta chains reported below all come from one sample, sequenced in a study of OX40 agonist ivuxolimab in advanced cancers. Sequenced by immunoSEQ multiplex PCR; TCRdb stores in-frame clones only, minus some. The table lists around 65,000 clones, 70% to 90% of them singletons. Specimen: CD4+ or CD8+ T cells sorted from blood, collected in a trial of the OX40 agonist ivuxolimab. Every receptor here comes from an adult with an advanced solid tumor such as melanoma, head and neck, liver or kidney cancer.

J is TRBJ2-1 and V is TRBV29-1; D is perhaps TRBD1 (6 bases). The CDR3 loop spans 12 amino acids. V was shortened by 1 base and J by 10 bases, with 11 bases between the two germline ends. Germline V CDR1 and CDR2: SQVTM, ANQGSEA. Written as DNA, the CDR3 is TGCAGCGTTGAAGTGGGGGCGAGAGAGCAGTTCTTC. Translated: CSVEVGAREQFF.

The V gene is TRBV6-1, the J gene TRBJ2-2, with D uncertain. The length of the CDR3 is 14 residues. Trimming left V 2 bases short and J 1 base short, with 5 bases between. Germline CDR1 and CDR2: MNHNS and SASEGT. The CDR3 region is CASSEQRNTGELFF. The CDR3 DNA reads as TGTGCCAGCAGTGAACAACGGAACACCGGGGAGCTGTTTTTT.

This clone was counted a single time. The chain is built from TRBV5-5 and TRBJ2-3; TRBD2 agrees at 8 bases. This CDR3 spans 19 amino acids. V shed 3 bases, J shed 8 bases, and the junction held 23 bases outside the gene matches. CDR1 and CDR2 (germline): SGHKS, YYEKEE (reference sequence). CDR3 residues: CASSSSARQASGPTSTQYF. Here the CDR3 DNA reads TGTGCCAGCAGCTCCAGTGCGAGGCAGGCTAGCGGGCCGACGAGTACGCAGTATTTT.

The chain couples TRBV10-3 to TRBJ2-7; 7 bases agree with TRBD1. The junction had 6 bases not matched to a gene; V was cut back by 7 bases and J by 3 bases. Per germline, CDR1 ENHRY and CDR2 SYGVKD. This CDR3 is built from 13 residues. The CDR3 spells CAIKPGTDYEQYF. CDR3 coding DNA: TGTGCCATCAAGCCCGGGACAGACTACGAGCAGTACTTC.

The chain links TRBV6-1 to TRBJ1-5, with D possibly TRBD1 on 6 matching bases. CDR1 and CDR2 (germline): MNHNS, SASEGT. The CDR3 sequence is 16 residues long. The germline V and J ends were trimmed by 4 bases and 7 bases, with 20 bases remaining between them. CDR3 sequence reads: CASSAYRDIASQPQHF. The CDR3 nucleotides read TGTGCCAGCAGTGCATACAGGGACATCGCTTCCCAGCCCCAGCATTTT.